This T cell receptor beta chain was profiled in a study of shared T cell receptors in the human thymus. The V gene lost 3 bases and the J gene lost 6 bases, with 5 bases spanning the gap. The germline CDR1 and CDR2 sequences are SGHVS and FNYEAQ. The CDR3 totals 11 residues. TCRdb's copy holds only in-frame clones and misses some; the assay was immunoSEQ multiplex PCR. The table lists about 660,000 clones, roughly 86% of them singletons. A further study also used this sample, focusing on human thymus T cells. That study adds: Thymus pieces cut out during corrective heart surgery were the tissue that was used.

The receptor comes from a boy under three years old with a congenital heart defect. The sample taken for sequencing was thymocytes. The chain recombines TRBV7-6 with TRBJ1-2; D not certain. The CDR3 DNA reads as TGTGCCAGCAGCTTTCCAGATGGCTACACCTTC. Translated: CASSFPDGYTF.